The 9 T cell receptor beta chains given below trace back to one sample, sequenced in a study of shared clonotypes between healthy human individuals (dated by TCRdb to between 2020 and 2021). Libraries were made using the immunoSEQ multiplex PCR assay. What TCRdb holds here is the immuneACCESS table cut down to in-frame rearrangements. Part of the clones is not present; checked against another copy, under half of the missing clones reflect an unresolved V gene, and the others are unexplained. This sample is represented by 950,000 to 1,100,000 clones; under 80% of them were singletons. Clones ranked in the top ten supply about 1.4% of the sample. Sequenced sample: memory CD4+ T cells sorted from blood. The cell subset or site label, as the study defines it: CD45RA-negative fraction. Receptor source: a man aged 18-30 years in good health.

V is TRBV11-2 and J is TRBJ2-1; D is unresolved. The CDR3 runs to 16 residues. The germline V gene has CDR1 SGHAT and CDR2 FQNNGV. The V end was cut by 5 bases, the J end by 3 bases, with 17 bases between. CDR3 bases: TGTGCCAGCAGCCCCCGGGTCGTGACGCGCTACAATGAGCAGTTCTTC. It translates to CASSPRVVTRYNEQFF.

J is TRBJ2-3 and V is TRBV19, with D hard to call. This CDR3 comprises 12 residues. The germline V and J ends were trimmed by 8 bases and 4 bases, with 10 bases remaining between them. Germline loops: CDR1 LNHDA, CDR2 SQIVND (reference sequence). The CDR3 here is CASVDFPDTQYF. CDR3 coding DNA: TGTGCCAGTGTGGATTTCCCAGATACGCAGTATTTT.

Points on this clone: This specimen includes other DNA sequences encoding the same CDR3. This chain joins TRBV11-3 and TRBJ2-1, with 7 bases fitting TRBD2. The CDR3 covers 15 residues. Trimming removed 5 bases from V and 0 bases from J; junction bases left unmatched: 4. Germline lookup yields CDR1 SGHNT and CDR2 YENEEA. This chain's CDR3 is CASSLGGSSYNEQFF. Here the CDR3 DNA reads TGTGCCAGCAGCCTCGGGGGGAGCTCCTACAATGAGCAGTTCTTC.

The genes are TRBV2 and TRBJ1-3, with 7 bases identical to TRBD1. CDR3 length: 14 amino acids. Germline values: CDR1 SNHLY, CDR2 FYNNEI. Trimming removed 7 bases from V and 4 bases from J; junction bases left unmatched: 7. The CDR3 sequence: CASIRTGAGNTIYF. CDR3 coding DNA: TGTGCCAGCATTCGTACAGGGGCAGGAAACACCATATATTTT.

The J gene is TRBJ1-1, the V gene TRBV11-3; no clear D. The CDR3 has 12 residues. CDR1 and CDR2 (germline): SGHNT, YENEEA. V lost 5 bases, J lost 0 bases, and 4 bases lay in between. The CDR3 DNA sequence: TGTGCCAGCAGCGGACTGAACACTGAAGCTTTCTTT. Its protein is CASSGLNTEAFF.

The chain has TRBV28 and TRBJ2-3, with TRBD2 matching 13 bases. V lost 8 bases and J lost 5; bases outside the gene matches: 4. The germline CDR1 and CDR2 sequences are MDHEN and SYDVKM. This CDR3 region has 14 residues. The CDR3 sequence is CASGGLAGVDTQYF. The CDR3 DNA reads TGTGCCAGCGGTGGACTAGCGGGGGTAGATACGCAGTATTTT. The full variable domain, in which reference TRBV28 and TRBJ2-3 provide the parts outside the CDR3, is DVKVTQSSRYLVKRTGEKVFLECVQDMDHENMFWYRQDPGLGLRLIYFSYDVKMKEKGDIPEGYSVSREKKERFSLILESASTNQTSMYLCASGGLAGVDTQYFGPGTRLTVL.

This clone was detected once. Here the CDR3 reads CASRRGQHNQPQHF. The CDR3 region has the DNA TGTGCCAGCAGAAGGGGACAGCATAATCAGCCCCAGCATTTT. The chain is built from TRBV28 and TRBJ1-5, with 7 bases identical to TRBD1. V dropped 6 bases and J dropped 4; count of bases not matched to a gene: 6. The CDR3 totals 14 residues. Germline-derived CDR1 and CDR2 are MDHEN and SYDVKM.

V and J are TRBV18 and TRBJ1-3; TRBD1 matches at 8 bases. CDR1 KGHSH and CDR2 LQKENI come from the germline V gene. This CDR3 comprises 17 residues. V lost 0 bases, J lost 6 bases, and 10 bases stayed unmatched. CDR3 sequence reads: CASSPPVKKDRENTIYF. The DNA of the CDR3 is TGTGCCAGCTCACCACCGGTCAAAAAGGACAGGGAAAACACCATATATTTT.

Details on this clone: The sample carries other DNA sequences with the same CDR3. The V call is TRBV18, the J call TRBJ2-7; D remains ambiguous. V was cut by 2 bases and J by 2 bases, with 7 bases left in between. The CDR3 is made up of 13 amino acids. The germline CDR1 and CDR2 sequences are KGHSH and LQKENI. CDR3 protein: CASSPEATYEQYF. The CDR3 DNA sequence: TGTGCCAGCTCACCAGAGGCAACCTACGAGCAGTACTTC.